This entry is about one TCR beta chain. Its antigen is as yet unknown. Generated by immunoSEQ multiplex PCR, the TCRdb table keeps only in-frame clones and is missing some. The data show roughly 160,000 clones, with around 90% seen just once and under 2.5% held by the top ten. This specimen comes from a study of T cell responses to AZD1222 COVID-19 vaccine. Overall study findings and caveats: The donor group comprised mostly white British people and more females; the analysis possibly underestimated clonal diversity. Two doses of AZD1222 preceded a rise in Spike-specific TCR breadth and depth.

J lost 6 bases, V lost 3 bases, and 11 bases had no gene match. The germline gives CDR1 GTSNPN, CDR2 SVGIG (reference sequence). The CDR3 has 16 amino acids. This chain uses TRBV30 with TRBJ2-1; 10 nucleotides line up with TRBD2. Sequencing used peripheral blood, obtained on day 0 of AZD1222 vaccination. The origin of this receptor is an adult in good health. As DNA, the CDR3 is TGTGCCTGGAGCCATCCAGCGGGGGGGCTTGGCAATGAGCAGTTCTTC. Translation: CAWSHPAGGLGNEQFF.